This T cell receptor beta chain derives from a study of metastatic and nonmetastatic thyroid tumors. TCRdb re-analyzed the PCR reads through MiXCR. The sample has approximately 74,000 clones; approximately 15% are singletons. In regard to this clone: Its antigen is undetermined.

Study observations and caveats: Reported TCR beta diversity, measured in blood and tumor, was significantly higher for malignant thyroid tumors than for benign nodules.

Thyroid surgery was performed in patients who had received no treatment beforehand. Trimming took 5 bases from V and 3 from J, leaving 11 bases between them. The CDR3 is made up of 13 amino acids. Germline V gives CDR1 MNHNS, CDR2 SASEGT. The rearrangement joins TRBV6-1 to TRBJ2-7; D gene ambiguous. The sequenced sample consisted of blood. The origin of this receptor is a male donor with papillary thyroid cancer or a benign thyroid nodule (not recorded which). Some clones in this sample may be carry-over from other donors' samples. CDR3 DNA sequence: TGTGCCAGCAGTTCCGAGGTGTACTACGAGCAGTACTTC. Protein sequence: CASSSEVYYEQYF.